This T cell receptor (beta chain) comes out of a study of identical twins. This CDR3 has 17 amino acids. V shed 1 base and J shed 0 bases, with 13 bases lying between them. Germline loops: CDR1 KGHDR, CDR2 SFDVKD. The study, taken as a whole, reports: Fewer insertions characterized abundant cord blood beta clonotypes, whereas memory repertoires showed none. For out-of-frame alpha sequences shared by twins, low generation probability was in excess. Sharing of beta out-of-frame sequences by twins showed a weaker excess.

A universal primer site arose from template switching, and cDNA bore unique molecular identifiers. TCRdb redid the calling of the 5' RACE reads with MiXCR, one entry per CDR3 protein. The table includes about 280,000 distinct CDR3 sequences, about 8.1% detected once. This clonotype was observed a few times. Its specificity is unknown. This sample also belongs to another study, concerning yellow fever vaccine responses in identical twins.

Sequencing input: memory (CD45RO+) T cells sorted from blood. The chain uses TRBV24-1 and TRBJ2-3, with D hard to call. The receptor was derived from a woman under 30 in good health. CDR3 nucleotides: TGTGCCACCAGTGATTTCTTCAGGACCCCTAGCACAGATACGCAGTATTTT. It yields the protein CATSDFFRTPSTDTQYF.